The TCR beta chain under discussion was sequenced for a study of blood T cell repertoires in COVID-19. This clone has just a few counts. Germline values: CDR1 SGHRS, CDR2 YFSETQ. The CDR3 has 12 amino acids. The V end was cut by 6 bases, the J end by 5 bases, with 11 bases between. The protocol was immunoSEQ multiplex PCR, while the TCRdb copy is restricted to in-frame clones and leaves out a portion. The sample contains fewer than 250,000 clones, 88% of which appear only once. Sequencing input: peripheral blood. V gene TRBV5-1 combines with J gene TRBJ2-5; D call uncertain. This receptor was identified in a woman between 55 and 75 years old with acute or convalescent COVID-19. This CDR3 is CASTKNGETQYF. CDR3 nucleotides: TGCGCCAGCACCAAGAACGGGGAGACCCAGTACTTC.